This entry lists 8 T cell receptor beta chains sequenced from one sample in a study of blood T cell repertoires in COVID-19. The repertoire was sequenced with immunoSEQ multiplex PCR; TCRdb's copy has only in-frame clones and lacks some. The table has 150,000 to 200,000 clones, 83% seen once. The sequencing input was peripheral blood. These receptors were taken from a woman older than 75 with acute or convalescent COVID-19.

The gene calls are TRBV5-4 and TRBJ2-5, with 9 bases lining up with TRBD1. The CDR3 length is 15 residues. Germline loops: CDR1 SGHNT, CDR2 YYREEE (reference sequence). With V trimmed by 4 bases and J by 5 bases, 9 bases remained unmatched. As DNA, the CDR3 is TGTGCCAGCAGCCCCTGGACAGGGGTGCCGGAGACCCAGTACTTC. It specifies CASSPWTGVPETQYF. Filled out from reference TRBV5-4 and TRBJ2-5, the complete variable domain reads ETGVTQSPTHLIKTRGQQVTLRCSSQSGHNTVSWYQQALGQGPQFIFQYYREEENGRGNFPPRFSGLQFPNYSSELNVNALELDDSALYLCASSPWTGVPETQYFGPGTRLLVL.

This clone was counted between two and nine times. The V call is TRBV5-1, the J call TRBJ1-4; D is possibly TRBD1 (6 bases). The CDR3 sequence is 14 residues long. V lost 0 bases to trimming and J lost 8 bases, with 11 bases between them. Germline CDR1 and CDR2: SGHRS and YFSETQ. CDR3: CASSLGGGREKLFF. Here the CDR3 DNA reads TGCGCCAGCAGCTTGGGCGGGGGCAGGGAAAAACTGTTTTTT.

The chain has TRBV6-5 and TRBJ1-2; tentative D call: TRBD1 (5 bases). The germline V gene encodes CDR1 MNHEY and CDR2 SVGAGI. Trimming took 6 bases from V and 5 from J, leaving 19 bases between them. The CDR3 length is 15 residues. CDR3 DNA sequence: TGTGCCAGCAGCGCCCCTAGGCAGGGAAGATATGGCTACACCTTC. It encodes CASSAPRQGRYGYTF.

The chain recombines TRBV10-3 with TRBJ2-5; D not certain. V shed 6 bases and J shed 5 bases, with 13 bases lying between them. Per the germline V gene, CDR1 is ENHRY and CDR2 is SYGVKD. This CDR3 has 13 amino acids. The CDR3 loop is CAISPGLRETQYF. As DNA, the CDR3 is TGTGCCATCAGCCCAGGCCTCCGGGAGACCCAGTACTTC.

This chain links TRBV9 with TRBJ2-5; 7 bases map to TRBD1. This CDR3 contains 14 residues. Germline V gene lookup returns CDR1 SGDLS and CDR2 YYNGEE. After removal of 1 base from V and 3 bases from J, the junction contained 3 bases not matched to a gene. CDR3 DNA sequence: TGTGCCAGCAGCGTATTCGACAGGGAAGAGACCCAGTACTTC. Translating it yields CASSVFDREETQYF.

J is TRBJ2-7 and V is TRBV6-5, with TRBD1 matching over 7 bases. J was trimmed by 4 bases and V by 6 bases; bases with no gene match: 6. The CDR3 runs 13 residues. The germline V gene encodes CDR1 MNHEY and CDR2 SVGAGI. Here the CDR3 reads CASRQTGRYEQYF. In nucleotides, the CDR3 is TGTGCCAGCAGGCAGACAGGGCGATACGAGCAGTACTTC.

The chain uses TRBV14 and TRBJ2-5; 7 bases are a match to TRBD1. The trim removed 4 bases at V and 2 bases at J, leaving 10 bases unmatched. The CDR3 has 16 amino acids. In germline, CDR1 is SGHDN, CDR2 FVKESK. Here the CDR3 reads CASSPRHGTAQETQYF. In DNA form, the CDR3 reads TGTGCCAGCAGCCCACGACACGGGACAGCGCAAGAGACCCAGTACTTC.

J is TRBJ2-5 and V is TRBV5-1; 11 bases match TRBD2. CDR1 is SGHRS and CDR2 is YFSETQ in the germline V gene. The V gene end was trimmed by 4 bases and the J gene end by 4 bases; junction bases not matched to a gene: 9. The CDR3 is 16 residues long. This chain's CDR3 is CASSGTRSGRGETQYF. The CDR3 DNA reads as TGCGCCAGCAGCGGGACACGTAGCGGGAGGGGAGAGACCCAGTACTTC.